These T cell receptor beta chains were read from a single sample in a study of OX40 agonist ivuxolimab in advanced cancers. Libraries were prepared by immunoSEQ multiplex PCR; TCRdb keeps only in-frame clonotypes and omits some of them. The repertoire holds around 20,000 clones, with roughly 88% as singletons. The sequences come from CD4+ or CD8+ T cells sorted from blood, collected in a trial of the OX40 agonist ivuxolimab. The receptors derive from an adult with an advanced solid tumor such as melanoma, head and neck, liver or kidney cancer. CDR3s include the opening cysteine and the closing phenylalanine or tryptophan. The D gene is left open where the match is weak. Where a row states a size, it is once, few, many or the class of an expanded clone; other rows omit it.

d_gene	v_gene	j_gene	abundance	CDR3aa	CDR3nt
TRBD1	TRBV28	TRBJ2-3	NA	CASRPGQGPTDTQYF	TGTGCCAGCAGACCCGGACAGGGTCCCACAGATACGCAGTATTTT
NA	TRBV7-9	TRBJ2-1	NA	CASSSLSRYNEQFF	TGTGCCAGCAGCTCGTTATCAAGGTACAATGAGCAGTTCTTC
NA	TRBV30	TRBJ2-1	NA	CAWSGASYNEQFF	TGTGCCTGGAGCGGGGCATCCTACAATGAGCAGTTCTTC
NA	TRBV7-2	TRBJ2-7	NA	CASSPGTGLLYEQYF	TGTGCCAGCAGCCCCGGGACTGGACTTCTCTACGAGCAGTACTTC
TRBD2	TRBV5-1	TRBJ2-1	NA	CASSLEASGTYNEQFF	TGCGCCAGCAGCTTGGAAGCTAGCGGAACCTACAATGAGCAGTTCTTC
TRBD2	TRBV7-2	TRBJ2-1	medium-sized	CASSLVFGGRLENEQFF	TGTGCCAGCAGCTTAGTTTTTGGCGGGAGGCTCGAGAATGAGCAGTTCTTC
NA	TRBV2	TRBJ2-3	NA	CASSEARETSTDTQYF	TGTGCCAGCAGTGAAGCAAGGGAGACTAGCACAGATACGCAGTATTTT
NA	TRBV27	TRBJ2-3	once	CASSPFTDTQYF	TGTGCCAGCAGTCCCTTCACAGATACGCAGTATTTT
TRBD1	TRBV28	TRBJ1-2	NA	CASSHTATGGGYTF	TGTGCCAGCAGCCACACCGCGACAGGGGGCGGCTACACCTTC
NA	TRBV6-5	TRBJ2-7	NA	CASSYGVTYEQYF	TGTGCCAGCAGTTACGGCGTTACCTACGAGCAGTACTTC
TRBD2	TRBV4-2	TRBJ2-7	NA	CASSQELAQPYEQYF	TGTGCCAGCAGCCAAGAACTAGCGCAACCCTACGAGCAGTACTTC
NA	TRBV25-1	TRBJ1-4	NA	CASSESGTGTNEKLFF	TGTGCCAGCAGTGAGTCAGGGACCGGAACTAATGAAAAACTGTTTTTT
TRBD1	TRBV27	TRBJ2-1	NA	CASSPKGQGNEQFF	TGTGCCAGCAGTCCCAAAGGACAGGGCAATGAGCAGTTCTTC
TRBD2	TRBV19	TRBJ2-7	NA	CASSPGTSGSYEQYF	TGTGCCAGTAGTCCCGGGACTAGCGGTTCCTACGAGCAGTACTTC
NA	TRBV19	TRBJ2-1	NA	CASSPYDAGSSYNEQFF	TGTGCCAGTAGTCCCTACGACGCCGGTAGCTCCTACAATGAGCAGTTCTTC
TRBD2	TRBV28	TRBJ2-7	NA	CASSLIAGGTYEQYF	TGTGCCAGCAGTTTAATAGCGGGAGGCACCTACGAGCAGTACTTC
NA	TRBV27	TRBJ2-2	once	CASSLSGRYANTGELFF	TGTGCCAGCAGTTTATCGGGAAGATACGCGAACACCGGGGAGCTGTTTTTT
NA	TRBV28	TRBJ1-1	NA	CASSQSYGAFF	TGTGCCAGCAGTCAATCGTACGGAGCTTTCTTT
NA	TRBV5-1	TRBJ1-2	NA	CASSPIPQGSINYGYTF	TGCGCCAGCAGCCCGATCCCACAGGGTTCAATAAACTATGGCTACACCTTC
NA	TRBV14	TRBJ2-7	NA	CASSQGVGLLYEQYF	TGTGCCAGCAGCCAAGGGGTGGGACTCCTCTACGAGCAGTACTTC
TRBD2	TRBV6-6	TRBJ2-7	NA	CASSALAGAWDEQYF	TGTGCCAGCAGCGCACTAGCGGGAGCGTGGGACGAGCAGTACTTC
TRBD1	TRBV25-1	TRBJ2-5	NA	CASSLTGGEETQYF	TGTGCCAGCAGCTTGACAGGGGGGGAAGAGACCCAGTACTTC
NA	TRBV28	TRBJ2-1	NA	CASSRSRSFNEQFF	TGTGCCAGCAGTCGGTCCCGGAGTTTCAATGAGCAGTTCTTC
NA	TRBV28	TRBJ1-5	NA	CASTEGGRLNNQPQHF	TGTGCCAGTACCGAGGGGGGGAGGTTGAATAATCAGCCCCAGCATTTT
TRBD2	TRBV4-1	TRBJ2-7	NA	CASSPWLGLGAGGSEQYF	TGCGCCAGCAGCCCTTGGTTGGGTTTAGGAGCGGGGGGCTCCGAGCAGTACTTC
NA	TRBV7-9	TRBJ2-3	NA	CASSLADTQYF	TGTGCCAGCAGCTTAGCCGATACGCAGTATTTT
NA	TRBV30	TRBJ2-6	NA	CAWSGFSGANVLTF	TGTGCCTGGAGTGGTTTCTCTGGGGCCAACGTCCTGACTTTC
NA	TRBV11-1	TRBJ2-3	NA	CASSLGTGRWGTDTQYF	TGTGCCAGCAGCTTAGGGACTGGAAGATGGGGCACAGATACGCAGTATTTT
TRBD2	TRBV27	TRBJ2-3	NA	CASSLISGRRGTDTQYF	TGTGCCAGCAGTTTAATTAGCGGGAGAAGGGGCACAGATACGCAGTATTTT
TRBD1	TRBV28	TRBJ1-5	NA	CASSSQTGGNQPQHF	TGTGCCAGCAGTTCCCAGACAGGGGGAAATCAGCCCCAGCATTTT
TRBD2	TRBV6-5	TRBJ2-7	NA	CASSSGSYEQYF	TGTGCCAGCTCTAGCGGATCCTACGAGCAGTACTTC
NA	TRBV5-6	TRBJ2-7	once	CASSLSELGFTYEQYF	TGTGCCAGCAGCTTGTCTGAGTTGGGATTCACCTACGAGCAGTACTTC
NA	TRBV7-2	TRBJ2-7	NA	CASSPVGTHYEQYF	TGTGCCAGCAGCCCCGTCGGGACTCATTACGAGCAGTACTTC
TRBD1	TRBV27	TRBJ1-2	NA	CASSLLRTGRTRYGYTF	TGTGCCAGCAGTTTACTTCGGACAGGGAGGACTCGCTATGGCTACACCTTC
NA	TRBV2	TRBJ2-2	NA	CASRIQGGGTGELFF	TGTGCCAGCAGGATACAGGGTGGGGGCACCGGGGAGCTGTTTTTT
TRBD1	TRBV27	TRBJ1-5	NA	CASGQGITNQPQHF	TGTGCCAGCGGACAGGGTATTACCAATCAGCCCCAGCATTTT
NA	TRBV5-8	TRBJ2-1	NA	CASSLGVYEQFF	TGTGCCAGCAGCCTAGGGGTCTATGAGCAGTTCTTC
NA	TRBV28	TRBJ1-2	few	CASSLNGVRYTF	TGTGCCAGCAGTTTGAATGGGGTGCGCTACACCTTC
NA	TRBV6-1	TRBJ2-3	NA	CASTPRGGSPDTQYF	TGTGCCAGCACCCCTAGGGGGGGTTCGCCAGATACGCAGTATTTT
NA	TRBV29-1	TRBJ2-7	NA	CSVLDTYEQYF	TGCAGCGTTCTGGACACCTACGAGCAGTACTTC
NA	TRBV15	TRBJ2-5	few	CATSADRGETQYF	TGTGCCACCAGCGCAGATAGAGGAGAGACCCAGTACTTC
TRBD1	TRBV9	TRBJ2-3	NA	CASSAGQGPTDTQYF	TGTGCCAGCAGCGCGGGACAGGGGCCCACAGATACGCAGTATTTT
TRBD2	TRBV27	TRBJ2-1	NA	CASRPGLAGSHEQFF	TGTGCCAGCAGGCCGGGACTAGCGGGAAGTCATGAGCAGTTCTTC
NA	TRBV28	TRBJ2-3	NA	CASSLRGALTDTQYF	TGTGCCAGCAGCCTCCGAGGGGCCCTCACAGATACGCAGTATTTT
TRBD1	TRBV28	TRBJ2-7	NA	CASLVRTGQAYEQYF	TGTGCCAGCCTGGTCCGGACAGGTCAAGCCTACGAGCAGTACTTC
TRBD2	TRBV4-1	TRBJ2-7	NA	CASSQLLAGSSYEQYF	TGCGCCAGCAGCCAGTTACTAGCGGGGAGCTCCTACGAGCAGTACTTC
TRBD1	TRBV19	TRBJ1-5	NA	CASSMGLRGGQPQHF	TGTGCCAGTAGTATGGGGCTCAGGGGGGGTCAGCCCCAGCATTTT
NA	TRBV19	TRBJ1-1	few	CASSISRDTEAFF	TGTGCCAGTAGTATTAGCAGGGACACTGAAGCTTTCTTT
TRBD1	TRBV7-9	TRBJ2-7	NA	CASSSTAGTGILYEQYF	TGTGCCAGCAGCTCAACCGCCGGGACAGGGATTCTCTACGAGCAGTACTTC
TRBD1	TRBV30	TRBJ1-1	NA	CAWSVGGTVIMNTEAFF	TGTGCCTGGAGTGTGGGGGGGACAGTAATTATGAACACTGAAGCTTTCTTT
NA	TRBV6-5	TRBJ1-1	NA	CASSLRSRGLTEAFF	TGTGCCAGCAGTTTAAGGTCCAGGGGTTTAACTGAAGCTTTCTTT
NA	TRBV15	TRBJ2-7	few	CATSRGWQGYEQYF	TGTGCCACCAGCAGGGGGTGGCAGGGGTACGAGCAGTACTTC
TRBD1	TRBV10-1	TRBJ2-3	NA	CASSEPMPGQGKTDTQYF	TGCGCCAGCAGTGAGCCGATGCCGGGACAGGGGAAAACAGATACGCAGTATTTT
NA	TRBV11-2	TRBJ2-7	NA	CASTGLYEQYF	TGTGCCAGCACCGGTCTGTACGAGCAGTACTTC
NA	TRBV7-9	TRBJ2-3	NA	CASSSSGGAIQTHTDTQYF	TGTGCCAGCAGCTCCTCCGGCGGGGCTATCCAAACCCACACAGATACGCAGTATTTT
NA	TRBV27	TRBJ2-6	NA	CASRTLGRTSGANVLTF	TGTGCCAGCAGGACCTTAGGACGGACCTCTGGGGCCAACGTCCTGACTTTC
TRBD1	TRBV6-5	TRBJ1-4	NA	CASALTGGYEKLFF	TGTGCCAGCGCATTGACAGGGGGATACGAAAAACTGTTTTTT
NA	TRBV27	TRBJ1-4	NA	CASRQVGYEKLFF	TGTGCCAGCAGACAGGTTGGGTATGAAAAACTGTTTTTT